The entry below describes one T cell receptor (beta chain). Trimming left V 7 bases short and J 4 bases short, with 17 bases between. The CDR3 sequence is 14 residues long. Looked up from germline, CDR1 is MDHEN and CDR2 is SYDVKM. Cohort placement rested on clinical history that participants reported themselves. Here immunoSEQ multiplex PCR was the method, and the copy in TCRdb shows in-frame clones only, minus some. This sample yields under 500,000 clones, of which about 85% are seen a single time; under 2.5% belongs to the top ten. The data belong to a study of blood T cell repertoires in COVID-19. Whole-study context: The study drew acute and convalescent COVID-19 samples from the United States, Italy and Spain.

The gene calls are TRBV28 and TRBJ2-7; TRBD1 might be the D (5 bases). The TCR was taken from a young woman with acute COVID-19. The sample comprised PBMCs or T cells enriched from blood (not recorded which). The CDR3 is CASIPGRVGYEQYF. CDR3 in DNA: TGTGCCAGCATTCCGGGCAGGGTAGGTTACGAGCAGTACTTC.